The present TCR beta chain was sequenced within a study of blood T cell repertoires in COVID-19. The J segment lost 2 bases and the V segment lost 6 bases, leaving 4 bases of the junction unmatched. This CDR3 has 14 amino acids. Germline CDR1 is LNHDA and CDR2 is SQIVND (reference sequence). As processed by the authors: By means of reference gene primer amplification, nucleated cell counts were estimated. This table comes from immunoSEQ multiplex PCR, and its TCRdb copy is limited to in-frame clones, with some not included. D and trimming come from the DNA, and the V and J calls and clone size come from that table. The sample carries about 160,000 clones, less than 85% recorded once.

The chain has TRBV19 and TRBJ2-1; 7 positions agree with TRBD2. This sequence originates from a man aged 55-75 years who had recovered from COVID-19. Sequencing input: PBMCs or T cells enriched from blood (not recorded which). CDR3 residues: CASRNGLAYNEQFF. The CDR3 nucleotides read TGTGCCAGTAGAAACGGACTAGCCTACAATGAGCAGTTCTTC.